This T cell receptor beta chain was found in a study of early T cells in non-severe SARS-CoV-2 infection. Overall study: Whole-blood bulk RNA, unsorted, was sequenced, and chains were unpaired.

CDR3 size: 15 residues. The V and J ends lost 6 bases and 7 bases, in that order; junction bases with no gene match: 8. Germline-derived CDR1 and CDR2 are LGHDT and YNNKEL (reference sequence). This clonotype was counted a few times. Its target is not known. Separate cDNA molecules each had unique molecular identifiers attached to them. One entry per CDR3 protein results from TCRdb running MiXCR on the 5' RACE reads. Among tens of thousands of distinct CDR3 sequences listed, about 5% were seen once. Study results and caveats: VDJdb-based matching was biased toward anti-spike CD8 responses and missed private and CD4 specificities.

The specimen sequenced was whole blood. The source is an adult who was a healthcare worker with PCR-confirmed SARS-CoV-2 infection or an uninfected control (not recorded which). This chain uses TRBV3-1 with TRBJ1-5, with TRBD1 matching over 11 bases. CDR3 sequence: CASSSGTGGRQPQHF. The CDR3 bases are TGTGCCAGCAGTTCCGGGACAGGGGGGAGGCAGCCCCAGCATTTT.